This T cell receptor beta chain emerged from a study of blood T cell repertoires in COVID-19. This CDR3 contains 15 residues. V gave up 6 bases and J gave up 5 bases, with 17 bases separating them. Germline V gene sequence: CDR1 LNHDA, CDR2 SQIVND (reference sequence). Followed over time, Seattle patients had been enrolled while infection was active. The protocol was immunoSEQ multiplex PCR, while the TCRdb copy is restricted to in-frame clones and leaves out a portion. The sample shows 200,000 or so clones, 70% to 90% of them seen only once. This clonotype originated in a man over 45 with COVID-19, enrolled during active disease. The genes are TRBV19 and TRBJ2-1; D may be TRBD2 (5 bases). The specimen sequenced was peripheral blood. CDR3 DNA: TGTGCCAGTAGGAGGGATAATGGCCCAAACAATGAGCAGTTCTTC. This sequence encodes CASRRDNGPNNEQFF.